This T cell receptor beta chain was documented in a study of Ad26.COV2.S vaccination and SARS-CoV-2 variants. Study conclusions and caveats: Vaccinees and placebo recipients showed similar non-spike TCR breadth.

The germline gives CDR1 MDHEN, CDR2 SYDVKM. V lost 6 bases to trimming and J lost 4 bases, with 18 bases between them. The CDR3 is 15 amino acids. Sequencing was performed with immunoSEQ multiplex PCR; in TCRdb, only in-frame clones are kept and a portion is missing. The sample carries some 450,000 clones, 90% recorded once. This clone has a single count. The antigen remains undetermined. The treatment denotes: approximately 18 received Ad26.COV2.S at low or high dose, single or two shots; roughly five received placebo; per-sample allocation not given. Sampling was done on day 63 after the first vaccine or placebo injection. Vaccination used an Ad26 vector expressing Wuhan-strain SARS-CoV-2 spike.

Source: peripheral blood, taken in a trial of Ad26.COV2.S vaccine versus placebo. V is TRBV28 and J is TRBJ1-2, with D possibly being TRBD1 (5 bases). The sequence was collected from a person aged 18-60 years who received the Ad26.COV2.S COVID-19 vaccine or a placebo. The CDR3 sequence: CASSIGGGLFYGYTF. CDR3 DNA: TGTGCCAGCAGCATCGGGGGAGGGCTATTCTATGGCTACACCTTC.